The subject of this entry is one T cell receptor beta chain. Other DNA variants within this sample encode the same CDR3. These data belong to a study of T cells in women clearing cervical HPV infection. Clones were read by immunoSEQ multiplex PCR, and TCRdb kept only the in-frame ones, dropping some. The repertoire shows over 15,000 clones; the top ten hold about a sixth. Sequenced: blood buffy coat. This TCR came from a woman aged 18-70 years with a cervical HPV16 infection that either progressed to CIN3+ or cleared (not recorded which).

The part of the CDR3 DNA that was read is TGTGCCAGCAGCTTAGAGGGGTATTCTGGTGAG. The encoded protein is CASSLEGYSGE. The whole CDR3 reads CASSLEGYSGEQFF. The V call is TRBV7-2, the J call TRBJ2-1; D may be TRBD1 (5 bases). Sequencing ends 3 residues short of the CDR3 end; the germline J gene provides the rest. The CDR3 runs to 14 residues. Deletions cut 1 base from V and 9 bases from J, with 13 bases between. Germline lookup yields CDR1 SGHTA and CDR2 FQGNSA. Full variable domain (missing parts from reference TRBV7-2 and TRBJ2-1): GAGVSQSPSNKVTEKGKDVELRCDPISGHTALYWYRQSLGQGLEFLIYFQGNSAPDKSGLPSDRFSAERTGGSVSTLTIQRTQQEDSAVYLCASSLEGYSGEQFFGPGTRLTVL.